This TCR beta chain was obtained from a study of CD8 T cells in Susac syndrome. With random hexamers, 0.5 to 1 ug RNA was reverse transcribed. With immunoSEQ multiplex PCR, TCR beta CDR3 was amplified across 54 Vbeta and 13 Jbeta. TCRdb recomputed calls from the immunoSEQ multiplex PCR reads with MiXCR, one row per CDR3 protein. Here the sample spans 70,000 or so distinct CDR3 sequences, roughly 94% being singletons. CD8+ and CD4+ T cells from blood underwent TCR beta sequencing, which was carried out in a high-throughput format. The individuals used as controls were healthy donors who had been matched for both age and sex. TEMRA cells were FACS-enriched, while CD8+ and CD4+ T cells were negatively isolated. This clonotype was counted a single time. V lost 2 bases, J lost 10 bases, and 9 bases stayed unmatched. Germline lookup yields CDR1 SGHRS and CDR2 YFSETQ. The CDR3 sequence is 15 residues long.

This clonotype was sampled from a human donor in good health. V and J are TRBV5-1 and TRBJ2-1; 10 bases match TRBD1. The specimen sequenced was CD8+ T cells from PBMCs. CDR3 sequence (DNA): TGCGCCAGCAGCTTCGACAGGGGGCTTGTAAGGGAGCAGTTCTTC. Translation: CASSFDRGLVREQFF.